These T cell receptor beta chains were read from a single sample in a study of cytomegalovirus exposure and HLA in healthy donors. Profiled with immunoSEQ multiplex PCR; TCRdb holds only in-frame clones, not every one. The data hold about 82,000 clones, with roughly 72% observed a single time. Sequencing was done on a sample of PBMCs. The receptors were gathered from a man younger than 45 in good health and CMV-seropositive. Both conserved end residues are part of each CDR3. D genes are given only for firm matches. Size is stated for part of the rows, as once, few or many counts, or as a class when the clone is expanded.

D	size	J	V	CDR3	DNA
TRBD2	-	TRBJ2-1	TRBV30	CAWTSGRLDEQFF	TGTGCCTGGACTAGCGGACGTTTAGATGAGCAGTTCTTC
TRBD1	-	TRBJ2-2	TRBV5-1	CASSLAPGQGKTGELFF	TGCGCCAGCAGCTTGGCCCCGGGACAGGGGAAGACCGGGGAGCTGTTTTTT
TRBD2	-	TRBJ2-1	TRBV4-2	CASSQEASGAYNEQFF	TGTGCCAGCAGCCAGGAGGCTAGCGGAGCCTACAATGAGCAGTTCTTC
-	-	TRBJ1-4	TRBV5-1	CASSLGGRDEKLFF	TGCGCCAGCAGCTTGGGAGGGAGGGACGAAAAACTGTTTTTT
-	-	TRBJ2-3	TRBV2	CASSRWGGGGNTDTQYF	TGTGCCAGCAGTCGGTGGGGCGGAGGGGGCAACACAGATACGCAGTATTTT
-	few	TRBJ1-1	TRBV6-5	CASSYRREAFF	TGTGCCAGCAGTTACCGGAGGGAAGCTTTCTTT
-	-	TRBJ2-7	TRBV27	CASSSQQRPTGEQYF	TGTGCCAGCAGTTCGCAACAGCGTCCTACGGGGGAGCAGTACTTC
-	-	TRBJ1-1	TRBV9	CASSGSNTEAFF	TGTGCCAGCAGCGGGAGCAACACTGAAGCTTTCTTT
TRBD1	-	TRBJ2-1	TRBV28	CASSPGDRSIYNEQFF	TGTGCCAGCAGTCCAGGGGACAGGTCTATCTACAATGAGCAGTTCTTC
-	-	TRBJ2-7	TRBV29-1	CSVETGSEQYF	TGCAGCGTTGAGACAGGTAGCGAGCAGTACTTC
-	-	TRBJ1-3	TRBV7-8	CASSPLPAMEANEGGNTIYF	TGTGCCAGCAGTCCTCTTCCGGCAATGGAGGCGAATGAGGGTGGAAACACCATATATTTT
TRBD2	few	TRBJ2-3	TRBV30	CAWSVAGVEDTQYF	TGTGCCTGGAGTGTAGCGGGAGTCGAGGATACGCAGTATTTT
TRBD2	once	TRBJ2-1	TRBV11-1	CASRWTSGSNEQFF	TGTGCCAGCAGATGGACTAGCGGGAGTAATGAGCAGTTCTTC
-	-	TRBJ2-5	TRBV11-2	CASSARIAETQYF	TGTGCCAGCAGCGCGCGAATCGCGGAGACCCAGTACTTC
-	-	TRBJ2-3	TRBV19	CASSDQGSDTQYF	TGTGCCAGTAGCGATCAGGGGTCCGATACGCAGTATTTT
TRBD1	-	TRBJ1-3	TRBV30	CAWRGTASGNTIYF	TGTGCCTGGAGGGGGACAGCCTCTGGAAACACCATATATTTT
-	-	TRBJ2-7	TRBV19	CASSIRPGGTYEQYF	TGTGCCAGTAGTATCCGACCGGGGGGCACCTACGAGCAGTACTTC
-	-	TRBJ1-5	TRBV7-9	CASSGKTGGNQPQHF	TGTGCCAGCAGCGGTAAGACTGGAGGCAATCAGCCCCAGCATTTT
-	-	TRBJ2-3	TRBV30	CAWSPIGASVSTDTQYF	TGTGCCTGGAGTCCAATCGGGGCTAGCGTAAGCACAGATACGCAGTATTTT
TRBD1	-	TRBJ1-1	TRBV10-3	CAISEGQASNTEAFF	TGTGCCATCAGTGAGGGACAGGCTTCGAACACTGAAGCTTTCTTT